Following are 25 T cell receptor beta chains from one sample sequenced in a study of CD8 T cells in Susac syndrome. An input of roughly 0.5 to 1 ug of RNA was subjected to reverse transcription using random hexamers. In TCRdb, the immunoSEQ multiplex PCR reads were re-called with MiXCR into one record per CDR3 protein. The data show about 280,000 distinct CDR3 sequences, 85% seen once. Input material: CD8+ T cells from PBMCs. The receptor source for this set is a human donor with multiple sclerosis.

The CDR3 is CASSQRPGQDVYGYTF. CDR3 coding DNA: TGTGCCAGTAGCCAACGGCCGGGACAGGACGTCTATGGCTACACCTTC. The chain employs TRBV19 and TRBJ1-2; 8 nucleotides line up with TRBD1. Germline CDR1 and CDR2: LNHDA and SQIVND (reference sequence). The CDR3 has 16 residues. V lost 6 bases to trimming and J lost 4 bases; unmatched junction nucleotides: 13.

This clonotype occurred a few times. This sequence joins TRBV7-6 and TRBJ2-3, with 12 positions matching TRBD2. V dropped 4 bases and J dropped 6; count of bases not matched to a gene: 11. Germline loops: CDR1 SGHVS, CDR2 FNYEAQ. CDR3 size: 17 residues. CDR3 sequence reads: CASSSRGGLAGKDTQYF. The DNA for the CDR3 is TGTGCCAGCAGCTCACGGGGAGGACTAGCGGGAAAGGATACGCAGTATTTT.

The V and J genes are TRBV7-6 and TRBJ2-2; 7 nucleotides line up with TRBD1. This CDR3 has 15 amino acids. Germline trimming cut 7 bases from V and 4 bases from J; bases unmatched to any gene: 9. Germline CDR1 is SGHVS and CDR2 is FNYEAQ. CDR3 coding DNA: TGTGCCAGCAAGGTGTCTGAGGGGGCCACCGGGGAGCTGTTTTTT. Translating it yields CASKVSEGATGELFF.

This clonotype appeared a few times. V gene TRBV9 combines with J gene TRBJ2-1; tentative D call: TRBD2 (6 bases). The ends were cut back, 0 bases at V and 4 bases at J, with 17 bases in the middle. CDR1 and CDR2 (germline): SGDLS, YYNGEE. This CDR3 has 17 residues. The CDR3 spells CASSVEDPGDGYNEQFF. CDR3 sequence (DNA): TGTGCCAGCAGCGTAGAGGACCCGGGGGACGGATACAATGAGCAGTTCTTC.

This chain links TRBV30 with TRBJ2-1; a possible D gene is TRBD2 (7 bases). This CDR3 spans 14 amino acids. Germline-derived CDR1 and CDR2 are GTSNPN and SVGIG (reference sequence). Trimming left V 3 bases short and J 4 bases short, with 13 bases between. For the CDR3, the DNA is TGTGCCTGGAGCGCGGGGGCTGGATACAATGAGCAGTTCTTC. This encodes CAWSAGAGYNEQFF.

This chain joins TRBV14 and TRBJ2-1; D is undetermined. V lost 2 bases to trimming and J lost 4 bases, with 12 bases between them. The CDR3 consists of 15 residues. The germline V gene encodes CDR1 SGHDN and CDR2 FVKESK. CDR3 sequence (DNA): TGTGCCAGCAGCCAATCGGCGAGAGGTTACAATGAGCAGTTCTTC. Translation gives CASSQSARGYNEQFF.

This clonotype showed up just once. V gene TRBV27 combines with J gene TRBJ2-1, with D perhaps assigned TRBD1 or TRBD2 (5 bases each). Trimming took 4 bases from V and 10 from J, leaving 11 bases between them. Germline-derived CDR1 and CDR2 are MNHEY and SMNVEV (reference sequence). The CDR3 consists of 12 residues. CDR3 protein: CASSYSWGEQFF. The CDR3 coding sequence is TGTGCCAGCAGTTACTCATGGGGGGAGCAGTTCTTC.

This chain links TRBV27 with TRBJ2-5; TRBD1 aligns across 8 bases. The CDR3 covers 15 residues. J gave up 0 bases and V 7 bases, and 7 bases lay outside the gene matches. Germline values: CDR1 MNHEY, CDR2 SMNVEV (reference sequence). CDR3 in DNA: TGTGCCAGCAACCCGGACAGGGACAACCAAGAGACCCAGTACTTC. This codes for CASNPDRDNQETQYF.

V gene TRBV10-3 combines with J gene TRBJ2-1, with D tentatively TRBD1 or TRBD2 (5 bases each). CDR1 ENHRY and CDR2 SYGVKD come from the germline V gene. The CDR3 is 13 amino acids. The V end lost 7 bases, the J end lost 9 bases, and 16 bases lay between the germline ends. The CDR3 DNA is TGTGCCATCACCGGGGCCCGGTTTGGTGAGCAGTTCTTC. Translated, it gives CAITGARFGEQFF.

This chain links TRBV2 with TRBJ2-3, with 7 positions matching TRBD1. From germline, CDR1 is SNHLY and CDR2 FYNNEI. This CDR3 region has 15 residues. Losses at the gene ends were 10 bases for V and 1 base for J; bases not matched to a gene: 11. CDR3 residues: CAKGGRGSGTDTQYF. CDR3 sequence (DNA): TGTGCCAAAGGGGGCAGGGGCTCCGGCACAGATACGCAGTATTTT.

The rearrangement uses TRBV28 and TRBJ2-1; D may be TRBD2 (5 bases). With 6 bases removed from V and 3 bases from J, the gap between germline ends came to 12 bases. Germline CDR1 reads MDHEN; CDR2 reads SYDVKM. The CDR3 has 14 amino acids. CDR3 loop: CASSLAGVYNEQFF. The CDR3, as DNA: TGTGCCAGCAGCCTAGCTGGGGTCTACAATGAGCAGTTCTTC.

This clonotype was seen more than once but under ten times. The chain links TRBV10-3 to TRBJ1-1; D uncertain. Trimming cost V 6 bases and J 3 bases, with 5 bases left between them. In germline, CDR1 is ENHRY, CDR2 SYGVKD. CDR3 size: 11 residues. CDR3: CAIRDHTEAFF. In DNA, the CDR3 is TGTGCCATCAGAGATCACACTGAAGCTTTCTTT.

The J gene is TRBJ2-7, the V gene TRBV5-1; D is ambiguous. The CDR3 spans 13 residues. The V gene's germline CDR1 is SGHRS and CDR2 YFSETQ. Deletions cut 1 base from V and 3 bases from J, with 8 bases between. CDR3 region: CASSLRAHYEQYF. In DNA, the CDR3 is TGCGCCAGCAGCTTGAGGGCCCACTACGAGCAGTACTTC.

This sequence joins TRBV3-1 and TRBJ2-3; maybe TRBD1 (6 bases). V was shortened by 1 base and J by 4 bases, with 6 bases between the two germline ends. The CDR3 contains 13 residues. Germline CDR1 reads LGHDT; CDR2 reads YNNKEL (reference sequence). CDR3 in DNA: TGTGCCAGCAGCCAAGGGGGGCCAGATACGCAGTATTTT. It is translated as CASSQGGPDTQYF.

V gene TRBV9 combines with J gene TRBJ2-7; 8 positions agree with TRBD2. This CDR3 comprises 14 residues. J gave up 2 bases and V 0 bases, and 1 base lay outside the gene matches. Germline V CDR1 and CDR2: SGDLS, YYNGEE. CDR3 coding DNA: TGTGCCAGCAGCGTAGGGGGACTAGCCTACGAGCAGTACTTC. Its protein is CASSVGGLAYEQYF.

This clonotype was found once. The chain joins TRBV5-1 to TRBJ2-5; 9 nucleotides agree with TRBD2. The CDR3 length is 18 residues. Germline V gives CDR1 SGHRS, CDR2 YFSETQ. Unmatched junction bases numbered 15, after V lost 2 bases and J lost 4 bases. For the CDR3, the DNA is TGCGCCAGCAGCTTCGATTTCGGGACTAGCCCGATAGCAGAGACCCAGTACTTC. It is translated as CASSFDFGTSPIAETQYF. Variable domain in full (rest from reference TRBV5-1 and TRBJ2-5): KAGVTQTPRYLIKTRGQQVTLSCSPISGHRSVSWYQQTPGQGLQFLFEYFSETQRNKGNFPGRFSGRQFSNSRSEMNVSTLELGDSALYLCASSFDFGTSPIAETQYFGPGTRLLVL.

V gene TRBV11-2 combines with J gene TRBJ2-1; weak D call: TRBD2 (5 bases). The V and J ends lost 7 bases and 3 bases respectively, with 13 bases between them. CDR3 length equals 14 residues. The V gene's germline CDR1 is SGHAT and CDR2 FQNNGV. The DNA for the CDR3 is TGTGCCAGCAAGAATGGGGAGTTCTACAATGAGCAGTTCTTC. This translates into CASKNGEFYNEQFF.

This chain connects TRBV19 to TRBJ2-3; 10 bases are shared with TRBD2. Germline lookup yields CDR1 LNHDA and CDR2 SQIVND (reference sequence). This CDR3 comprises 16 residues. The trim removed 5 bases at V and 6 bases at J, leaving 11 bases unmatched. This CDR3 is CASSSRAGGPRDTQYF. CDR3 DNA sequence: TGTGCCAGTAGTTCTAGAGCGGGAGGGCCCAGGGATACGCAGTATTTT.

The chain recombines TRBV6-1 with TRBJ2-1; 14 bases align to TRBD2. Trimming cost V 6 bases and J 2 bases; bases outside gene matches: 9. Germline V gene data show CDR1 as MNHNS and CDR2 as SASEGT. The CDR3 has 18 residues. This CDR3 reads CASSKRTSGRRPYNEQFF. The CDR3 region has the DNA TGTGCCAGCAGCAAAAGGACTAGCGGGAGGCGTCCCTACAATGAGCAGTTCTTC.

The chain recombines TRBV28 with TRBJ2-2; D not resolved. The length of the CDR3 is 18 residues. V dropped 4 bases and J dropped 3 bases, with 21 bases sitting between them. Germline lookup yields CDR1 MDHEN and CDR2 SYDVKM. CDR3 loop: CASSSPGYGEVYTGELFF. The CDR3 DNA sequence: TGTGCCAGCAGTTCCCCGGGCTACGGAGAGGTTTACACCGGGGAGCTGTTTTTT.

The DNA of the CDR3 is TGCGCCAGCAGCCAACCGGGACTTAATGAGCAGTTCTTC. Encoded protein: CASSQPGLNEQFF. The chain is built from TRBV4-1 and TRBJ2-1, with D possibly matching TRBD2 (6 bases). V dropped 2 bases and J dropped 7 bases, with 9 bases sitting between them. The CDR3 is 13 amino acids. Germline V CDR1 and CDR2: MGHRA, YSYEKL.

The rearrangement uses TRBV4-1 and TRBJ2-1, with D unresolved. The CDR3 has 14 amino acids. V lost 3 bases and J 4 bases, leaving 10 bases between the germline ends. Germline values: CDR1 MGHRA, CDR2 YSYEKL. The CDR3 nucleotides read TGCGCCAGCAGCCAGGAGAGACTGTACAATGAGCAGTTCTTC. Translation gives CASSQERLYNEQFF.

J is TRBJ2-1 and V is TRBV4-1, with a tentative D call TRBD2 (5 bases). Between the trimmed V and J ends, which lost 0 bases and 8 bases, there was a span of 20 bases. Germline V CDR1 and CDR2: MGHRA, YSYEKL. The CDR3 contains 17 residues. This CDR3 reads CASSQDQPGSEADEQFF. CDR3 sequence (DNA): TGCGCCAGCAGCCAAGATCAGCCGGGATCGGAGGCCGATGAGCAGTTCTTC.

This clonotype was seen a handful of times. The rearrangement joins TRBV7-9 to TRBJ2-7, with 7 bases aligning to TRBD1. The ends lost 0 bases at V and 5 bases at J; junction bases unmatched: 4. The CDR3 contains 14 residues. Germline V gives CDR1 SEHNR, CDR2 FQNEAQ (reference sequence). The CDR3 spells CASSLAPDRDEQYF. In nucleotides, the CDR3 is TGTGCCAGCAGCTTAGCCCCCGACAGGGACGAGCAGTACTTC.

The chain uses TRBV24-1 and TRBJ2-7, with D possibly being TRBD1 (5 bases). CDR1 KGHDR and CDR2 SFDVKD come from the germline V gene. CDR3 length equals 14 residues. Trimming shortened V by 3 bases and J by 1 base, and 9 bases separated the two germline ends. This CDR3 is CATSDPDRSYEQYF. The CDR3 DNA reads as TGTGCCACCAGTGATCCTGACAGATCCTACGAGCAGTACTTC.